This TCR beta chain was obtained from a study of Graves' ophthalmopathy and Graves' hyperthyroidism. There are many counts of this clonotype. For repertoire sequencing, the TCR beta CDR3 regions were amplified from RNA transcripts. HTBI primers were used in a first-round RT-PCR, which preceded a second-round multiplex PCR. Using its own MiXCR run on the multiplex PCR reads, TCRdb lists one record per CDR3 protein. The sample lists some 1.1 million distinct CDR3 sequences, 35% to 40% occurring once. CDR3 length: 14 amino acids. V gave up 4 bases and J gave up 5 bases; unmatched junction bases: 7. The germline gives CDR1 SGHDT, CDR2 YYEEEE.

The receptor was derived from an adult man with Graves' hyperthyroidism. This rearrangement joins TRBV5-6 to TRBJ1-2, with 8 bases lining up with TRBD1. Sequenced material: peripheral blood or thyroid tissue (not recorded which). The CDR3 DNA is TGTGCCAGCAGCCGGATTGGGACAGGATATGGCTACACCTTC. Translated, it gives CASSRIGTGYGYTF.